Below, 30 T cell receptor beta chains from the same sample are listed, as sequenced in a study of T cell responses to AZD1222 COVID-19 vaccine (dated by TCRdb to the early 2020s). The library was built by means of the immunoSEQ multiplex PCR assay. In its TCRdb copy, this immuneACCESS table keeps in-frame sequences only and misses some clones. Where compared with another copy, unresolved V genes explain less than half of these, and the others have no known cause. The sample has approximately 150,000 clones on record, 88% of them singletons. Clones ranked in the top ten supply 4.3% of the sample. Read against the paper, the sample's time point label means: about 28 days (+/-7) after the second vaccine dose. This sample comprised peripheral blood, obtained 28 days after the second AZD1222 dose. The receptors were gathered from an adult who received the AZD1222 COVID-19 vaccine.

This chain uses TRBV20-1 with TRBJ1-2, with D tentatively TRBD1 (6 bases). The CDR3 is 11 residues long. CDR1 DFQATT and CDR2 SNEGSKA come from the germline V gene (reference sequence). V was clipped by 6 bases and J by 3 bases, with 8 bases between them. This chain's CDR3 is CSARTDYGYTF. For the CDR3, the DNA is TGCAGTGCCAGGACAGACTATGGCTACACCTTC.

The chain has TRBV9 and TRBJ2-3; D might be TRBD2 (5 bases). This CDR3 contains 15 residues. V was clipped by 7 bases and J by 0 bases, with 15 bases between them. Germline-derived CDR1 and CDR2 are SGDLS and YYNGEE. CDR3 nucleotide sequence: TGTGCCAGCGTCCGGGGAGCTACTAGCACAGATACGCAGTATTTT. Translated: CASVRGATSTDTQYF. The variable domain in full, with the rest retrieved from reference TRBV9 and TRBJ2-3, is DSGVTQTPKHLITATGQRVTLRCSPRSGDLSVYWYQQSLDQGLQFLIQYYNGEERAKGNILERFSAQQFPDLHSELNLSSLELGDSALYFCASVRGATSTDTQYFGPGTRLTVL.

This chain uses TRBV6-5 with TRBJ1-1; weak D call: TRBD1 (6 bases). V lost 7 bases and J 6 bases, leaving 18 bases between the germline ends. The CDR3 consists of 14 residues. The germline V gene encodes CDR1 MNHEY and CDR2 SVGAGI. The chain's CDR3 is CASTRGGAGSEAFF. The CDR3 coding sequence is TGTGCCAGCACCCGGGGGGGGGCCGGGTCTGAAGCTTTCTTT.

This clone was recorded once. V is TRBV6-5 and J is TRBJ2-7; D ambiguous. This CDR3 is 14 amino acids long. V lost 0 bases and J 4 bases, leaving 10 bases between the germline ends. The V gene's germline CDR1 is MNHEY and CDR2 SVGAGI. CDR3 residues: CASSYSAFGYEQYF. For the CDR3, the DNA is TGTGCCAGCAGTTACTCCGCTTTCGGTTACGAGCAGTACTTC.

This clone was counted a few times. The rearrangement joins TRBV14 to TRBJ1-2, with TRBD1 as a possible D gene (6 bases). Trimming stripped 8 bases from V and 4 bases from J, with 14 bases between. The CDR3 totals 13 residues. Germline loops: CDR1 SGHDN, CDR2 FVKESK. As DNA, the CDR3 is TGTGCCAGCGGGGACAAGGAGGGCTATGGCTACACCTTC. This codes for CASGDKEGYGYTF.

The genes are TRBV30 and TRBJ1-2; D gene unclear. The CDR3 is 12 amino acids. The germline CDR1 and CDR2 sequences are GTSNPN and SVGIG (reference sequence). V shed 3 bases and J shed 4 bases, with 9 bases lying between them. For the CDR3, the DNA is TGTGCCTGGAGGGCGGGTACCTATGGCTACACCTTC. Its translation: CAWRAGTYGYTF.

The chain couples TRBV5-1 to TRBJ1-2, with D tentatively TRBD1 (5 bases). Looked up from germline, CDR1 is SGHRS and CDR2 is YFSETQ. The CDR3 has 14 residues. Trimming cost V 4 bases and J 6 bases, with 16 bases left between them. The CDR3: CASSPGGGVDGYTF. The CDR3 coding sequence is TGCGCCAGCAGCCCCGGCGGGGGAGTTGATGGCTACACCTTC.

The rearrangement links TRBV10-3 to TRBJ2-7; the D gene is possibly TRBD1 (6 bases). Germline CDR1 ENHRY, CDR2 SYGVKD. V was trimmed by 10 bases and J by 1 base, leaving 14 bases between them. This CDR3 comprises 13 residues. CDR3 loop: CATEGERSYEQYF. The CDR3 coding sequence is TGTGCCACCGAGGGGGAGCGGTCCTACGAGCAGTACTTC.

This sequence joins TRBV18 and TRBJ2-1; D unresolved. Germline CDR1 and CDR2: KGHSH and LQKENI. The CDR3 has 15 residues. Trimming took 6 bases from V and 1 from J, leaving 13 bases between them. This chain's CDR3 is CASSPDMASYNEQFF. Written as DNA, the CDR3 is TGTGCCAGCTCCCCCGATATGGCTTCCTACAATGAGCAGTTCTTC.

The chain couples TRBV6-2 or TRBV6-3 to TRBJ2-1; D is unresolved. Trimming took off 6 bases at V and 4 bases at J, with 4 bases between the two ends. Germline lookup yields CDR1 MNHEY and CDR2 SVGEGT. The CDR3 totals 11 residues. The chain's CDR3 is CASSRYNEQFF. The CDR3 DNA follows: TGTGCCAGCAGCCGATACAATGAGCAGTTCTTC.

The chain uses TRBV6-6 and TRBJ1-4, with no clear D. CDR1 MNHNY and CDR2 SVGAGI come from the germline V gene (reference sequence). The CDR3 extends over 10 amino acids. V was cut by 10 bases and J by 8 bases, with 8 bases left in between. This CDR3 reads CATKSEKLFF. The CDR3 DNA reads TGTGCCACCAAGTCCGAAAAACTGTTTTTT.

This clone was seen a few times. The chain combines TRBV5-1 with TRBJ2-7; tentative D call: TRBD1 (6 bases). Germline CDR1 and CDR2: SGHRS and YFSETQ. The CDR3 length is 14 residues. The V and J ends lost 3 bases and 2 bases respectively, with 12 bases between them. The chain's CDR3 is CASSSNRVTYEQYF. The CDR3 nucleotides are TGCGCCAGCAGCTCGAACAGGGTCACCTACGAGCAGTACTTC.

The rearrangement uses TRBV30 and TRBJ1-2, with D hard to call. The V end was cut by 2 bases, the J end by 4 bases, with 20 bases between. Germline CDR1 GTSNPN, CDR2 SVGIG (reference sequence). This CDR3 spans 16 amino acids. CDR3 region: CAWSSGGGYSGYGYTF. The CDR3 DNA is TGTGCCTGGAGTTCTGGCGGAGGCTATTCCGGCTATGGCTACACCTTC.

The chain employs TRBV7-8 and TRBJ1-1; D is undetermined. CDR1 is SGHVS and CDR2 is FQNEAQ in the germline V gene. The CDR3 length is 14 residues. Trimming removed 4 bases at V and 2 bases at J, with 11 bases between. In nucleotides, the CDR3 is TGTGCCAGCAGCTCCCCCAACCCAAACACTGAAGCTTTCTTT. This encodes CASSSPNPNTEAFF.

CDR3 bases: TGTGCCAGCAGCGACGGGACAGCCTATGGCTACACCTTC. This gives the protein CASSDGTAYGYTF. The V call is TRBV7-3, the J call TRBJ1-2; 7 nucleotides agree with TRBD1. The length of the CDR3 is 13 residues. V was clipped by 5 bases and J by 4 bases; unmatched bases: 4. CDR1 is SGHTA, CDR2 FQGTGA, per germline.

The chain is built from TRBV10-3 and TRBJ1-5, with D possibly being TRBD1 (5 bases). This CDR3 contains 14 residues. V dropped 5 bases and J dropped 3 bases, with 11 bases sitting between them. Germline V gene data show CDR1 as ENHRY and CDR2 as SYGVKD. CDR3 sequence reads: CAISKTEDNQPQHF. CDR3 sequence (DNA): TGTGCCATCAGTAAGACAGAGGACAATCAGCCCCAGCATTTT.

In nucleotides, the CDR3 is TGTGCCAGCAGTGAAAGTTCAGGTTTTACCGAGCAGTACTTC. It codes for CASSESSGFTEQYF. The genes are TRBV2 and TRBJ2-7; D not certain. The V gene lost 2 bases and the J gene lost 6 bases, with 14 bases spanning the gap. CDR3 length equals 14 residues. Germline V gene data show CDR1 as SNHLY and CDR2 as FYNNEI.

This clone was seen only a few times. This chain joins TRBV19 and TRBJ1-1; maybe TRBD1 (5 bases). Germline assignment: CDR1 LNHDA and CDR2 SQIVND (reference sequence). V dropped 3 bases and J dropped 1 base, with 12 bases sitting between them. The CDR3 loop spans 15 amino acids. This CDR3 is CASSMGVTGNTEAFF. The CDR3 DNA reads TGTGCCAGTAGTATGGGAGTTACAGGGAACACTGAAGCTTTCTTT.

The chain links TRBV27 to TRBJ2-7, with 7 bases aligning to TRBD1. The CDR3 runs to 14 residues. Germline V gene data show CDR1 as MNHEY and CDR2 as SMNVEV (reference sequence). Losses at the gene ends were 6 bases for V and 5 bases for J; bases not matched to a gene: 10. As DNA, the CDR3 is TGTGCCAGCAGCCGACAGGGTGATCGTGACGAGCAGTACTTC. It encodes CASSRQGDRDEQYF.

The genes are TRBV2 and TRBJ2-7; D remains unclear. The V and J ends lost 7 bases and 1 base respectively, with 14 bases between them. Germline V CDR1 and CDR2: SNHLY, FYNNEI. The length of the CDR3 is 14 residues. The CDR3 bases are TGTGCCAGCACCTCGACATACCTTTCCTACGAGCAGTACTTC. Translating gives CASTSTYLSYEQYF.

CDR3 in amino acids: CASSLGNQGKETQYF. The CDR3 DNA reads TGTGCCAGCAGCTTGGGAAACCAGGGGAAGGAGACCCAGTACTTC. The chain links TRBV5-4 to TRBJ2-5; D possibly corresponds to TRBD1 (6 bases). The CDR3 extends over 15 amino acids. Germline lookup yields CDR1 SGHNT and CDR2 YYREEE (reference sequence). V was trimmed by 0 bases and J by 5 bases, leaving 14 bases between them.

The J gene is TRBJ1-5, the V gene TRBV28, with TRBD1 as a possible D gene (5 bases). Trimming shortened V by 4 bases and J by 5 bases, and 18 bases separated the two germline ends. This CDR3 is 16 amino acids long. Germline CDR1 is MDHEN and CDR2 is SYDVKM. In DNA form, the CDR3 reads TGTGCCAGCAGTTCGGGGGAATGGGGTGTGGATCAGCCCCAGCATTTT. Translation gives CASSSGEWGVDQPQHF.

The chain combines TRBV6-2 or TRBV6-3 with TRBJ1-5; D ambiguous. V was cut by 7 bases and J by 2 bases, with 15 bases left in between. The CDR3 loop spans 15 amino acids. Germline values: CDR1 MNHEY, CDR2 SVGEGT. The CDR3 is CASTPEGNGNQPQHF. The CDR3 DNA follows: TGTGCCAGCACCCCGGAGGGAAATGGCAATCAGCCCCAGCATTTT.

The chain is built from TRBV4-1 and TRBJ1-1; no firm D call. There are 16 residues in the CDR3. CDR1 is MGHRA, CDR2 YSYEKL, per germline. V lost 7 bases, J lost 7 bases, and 25 bases lay in between. The CDR3 nucleotides are TGCGCCAGCACCTCAGTTGTTTCCTTTTTGGGCGGTGAAGCTTTCTTT. It translates to CASTSVVSFLGGEAFF.

This clone has just a few counts. This chain joins TRBV19 and TRBJ2-3; D is tentatively TRBD1 or TRBD2 (5 bases each). CDR1 LNHDA and CDR2 SQIVND come from the germline V gene (reference sequence). V dropped 5 bases and J dropped 2 bases, with 11 bases sitting between them. This CDR3 is built from 14 residues. CDR3 amino acids: CASSDRGPTDTQYF. In nucleotides, the CDR3 is TGTGCCAGTAGTGATCGGGGCCCCACAGATACGCAGTATTTT.

The V gene is TRBV2, the J gene TRBJ1-5; D is undetermined. This CDR3 is built from 13 residues. Trimming pared 5 bases from V and 0 bases from J, leaving 5 bases between. Looked up from germline, CDR1 is SNHLY and CDR2 is FYNNEI. CDR3 coding DNA: TGTGCCAGCAGTAGCCTTAGCAATCAGCCCCAGCATTTT. The encoded protein is CASSSLSNQPQHF.

The chain has TRBV5-4 and TRBJ2-3; no firm D call. CDR1 and CDR2 (germline): SGHNT, YYREEE (reference sequence). The CDR3 is made up of 15 amino acids. V lost 1 base and J 3 bases, leaving 12 bases between the germline ends. CDR3 sequence reads: CASSLISERTDTQYF. For the CDR3, the DNA is TGTGCCAGCAGCTTGATTTCCGAAAGAACAGATACGCAGTATTTT.

This clone has just a few counts. The rearrangement joins TRBV4-2 to TRBJ2-1; maybe TRBD2 (6 bases). Germline lookup yields CDR1 LGHNA and CDR2 YNFKEQ. The CDR3 extends over 17 amino acids. Trimming took off 2 bases at V and 0 bases at J, with 14 bases between the two ends. The CDR3 is CASSQSGLVDSYNEQFF. For the CDR3, the DNA is TGTGCCAGCAGCCAATCGGGACTGGTTGACTCCTACAATGAGCAGTTCTTC.

The CDR3 sequence is CASSQIEGQGAGTEAFF. For the CDR3, the DNA is TGTGCCAGCTCACAAATTGAGGGACAGGGGGCAGGTACTGAAGCTTTCTTT. The chain recombines TRBV18 with TRBJ1-1, with 12 bases that match TRBD1. V shed 4 bases and J 5 bases; nucleotides not matched to a gene: 11. CDR1 KGHSH and CDR2 LQKENI come from the germline V gene. The CDR3 sequence is 17 residues long.

With respect to this clone: Different DNA sequences within this sample yield the same CDR3. This rearrangement joins TRBV7-9 to TRBJ1-5, with D uncertain. The germline gives CDR1 SEHNR, CDR2 FQNEAQ (reference sequence). This CDR3 spans 15 amino acids. With 1 base removed from V and 3 bases from J, the gap between germline ends came to 10 bases. In nucleotides, the CDR3 is TGTGCCAGCAGCTTAGGACCCGGGTTCAATCAGCCCCAGCATTTT. It translates to CASSLGPGFNQPQHF.